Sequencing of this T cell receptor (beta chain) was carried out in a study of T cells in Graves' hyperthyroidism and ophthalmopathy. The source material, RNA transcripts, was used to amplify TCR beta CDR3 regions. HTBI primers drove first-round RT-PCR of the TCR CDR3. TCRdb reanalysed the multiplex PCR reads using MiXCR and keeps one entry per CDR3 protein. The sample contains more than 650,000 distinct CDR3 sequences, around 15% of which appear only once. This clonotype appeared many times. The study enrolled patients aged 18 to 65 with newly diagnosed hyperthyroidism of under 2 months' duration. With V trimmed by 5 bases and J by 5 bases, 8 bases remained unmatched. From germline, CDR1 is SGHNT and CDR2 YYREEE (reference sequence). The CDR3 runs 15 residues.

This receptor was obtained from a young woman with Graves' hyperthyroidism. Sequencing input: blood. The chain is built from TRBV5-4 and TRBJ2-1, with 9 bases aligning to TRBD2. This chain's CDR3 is CASSKAGLANNEQFF. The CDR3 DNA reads TGTGCCAGCAGTAAAGCCGGACTAGCGAACAATGAGCAGTTCTTC.